One T cell receptor beta chain is described in this entry. The data were taken from a study of PD-1 blockade in classical Hodgkin lymphoma. The CDR3 totals 15 residues. V shed 5 bases, J shed 8 bases, and the junction held 9 bases outside the gene matches. Germline assignment: CDR1 MRHNA and CDR2 SNTAGT. TCRdb's table, derived via immunoSEQ multiplex PCR, lists solely in-frame clones and lacks some. The table includes around 9,700 clones, about 84% detected once. The time point was: cycle 4 day 1 (C4D1), after less than 7 weeks of nivolumab. Each patient relapsed following autologous stem cell transplantation, and prior brentuximab vedotin exposure differed.

The chain joins TRBV6-4 to TRBJ1-4; TRBD1 aligns across 9 bases. The source was peripheral blood mononuclear cells (PBMCs), collected before the fourth cycle of nivolumab. The TCR originated in a human donor with classical Hodgkin lymphoma. CDR3 amino acids: CASSPGGTGHEKLFF. CDR3 nucleotide sequence: TGTGCCAGCAGTCCCGGGGGGACAGGGCACGAAAAACTGTTTTTT.